A single sample is the source of the 8 T cell receptor beta chains below, sequenced in a study of human T cells and chemical hapten exposure. TCRdb fed the RACE reads into MiXCR, producing one record per CDR3 protein. The table shows some 52,000 distinct CDR3 sequences, with about 11% occurring only once. Time point here: patch test 1, 2 weeks after DPC sensitization. Treatment in this sample: therapeutic diphenylcyclopropenone sensitization with weekly scalp DPC. Sequencing started from total RNA isolated from unfractionated whole blood. The source was whole blood, collected in connection with sensitization to the hapten diphenylcyclopropenone (DPC). These receptors all come from a woman in her thirties or forties with alopecia areata. Some clones in this sample may be carry-over from other donors' samples.

V is TRBV10-2 and J is TRBJ1-1; 9 bases fit TRBD1. The CDR3 is made up of 16 amino acids. V gave up 0 bases and J gave up 0 bases; unmatched junction bases: 2. Germline values: CDR1 WSHSY, CDR2 SAAADI. DNA for the CDR3: TGCGCCAGCAGTGAGTCCGGGACAGGGATGAACACTGAAGCTTTCTTT. It codes for CASSESGTGMNTEAFF.

A note on this clonotype: A much larger clonotype is one base distant, so this may be a read error. This chain connects TRBV18 to TRBJ1-1; 8 bases line up with TRBD1. The CDR3 sequence is 17 residues long. V dropped 0 bases and J dropped 0; count of bases not matched to a gene: 6. Germline V gene sequence: CDR1 KGHSH, CDR2 LQKENI. Here the CDR3 DNA reads TGTGCCAGCTCACCACCCTGGGACAGGAGGATGAACACTGAAGCTTTCTTT. It codes for CASSPPWDRRMNTEAFF.

This clonotype was observed at least ten times. This sequence joins TRBV7-2 and TRBJ1-2; D gene unclear. CDR1 is SGHTA, CDR2 FQGNSA, per germline. The CDR3 totals 13 residues. V lost 7 bases to trimming and J lost 1 base, with 10 bases between them. The CDR3 is CASTRNLNYGYTF. The CDR3 region has the DNA TGTGCCAGCACCCGGAATCTTAACTATGGCTACACCTTC.

This clonotype was detected many times. The rearrangement joins TRBV27 to TRBJ1-6, with D unclear. Trimming pared 2 bases from V and 7 bases from J, leaving 9 bases between. CDR3 length: 14 residues. Germline V CDR1 and CDR2: MNHEY, SMNVEV (reference sequence). The CDR3 bases are TGTGCCAGCAGTTTAACAGTTGGGAATTCACCCCTCCACTTT. It specifies CASSLTVGNSPLHF.

With respect to this clonotype: With a much larger clone just one base away, this may be a read error. The genes are TRBV29-1 and TRBJ2-3; 7 positions match TRBD2. The CDR3 has 12 residues. Germline V CDR1 and CDR2: SQVTM, ANQGSEA. J lost 1 base, V lost 8 bases, and 3 bases had no gene match. The CDR3 DNA sequence: TGCAGCATTACTAGCGGCACAGATACGCAGTATTTT. Residues: CSITSGTDTQYF.

This clonotype was detected ten times or more. The chain couples TRBV7-7 to TRBJ2-1; 12 nucleotides agree with TRBD1. V was pared by 4 bases and J by 8 bases, with 3 bases of the junction left unmatched. CDR1 and CDR2 from the germline V gene are SSHAT and FNYEAQ (reference sequence). This CDR3 is built from 14 residues. DNA for the CDR3: TGTGCCAGCAGCTCCGGGACAGGGGGCCATGAGCAGTTCTTC. Its protein product is CASSSGTGGHEQFF. Full variable domain (rest looked up from reference TRBV7-7 and TRBJ2-1): GAGVSQSPRYKVTKRGQDVTLRCDPISSHATLYWYQQALGQGPEFLTYFNYEAQPDKSGLPSDRFSAERPEGSISTLTIQRTEQRDSAMYRCASSSGTGGHEQFFGPGTRLTVL.

The chain's CDR3 is CATSDPGPTDTQYF. The CDR3 DNA sequence: TGTGCCACCAGTGATCCAGGACCCACAGATACGCAGTATTTT. The V gene is TRBV24-1, the J gene TRBJ2-3, with no clear D. Trimming cost V 3 bases and J 2 bases, with 8 bases left between them. The CDR3 covers 14 residues. The germline CDR1 and CDR2 sequences are KGHDR and SFDVKD.

This clonotype came up many times. V and J are TRBV28 and TRBJ1-5; no definite D call. The CDR3 spans 13 residues. Germline V gene sequence: CDR1 MDHEN, CDR2 SYDVKM. Trimming took off 3 bases at V and 6 bases at J, with 9 bases between the two ends. DNA for the CDR3: TGTGCCAGCAGTTTGCAGGTTGGTCAGCCCCAGCATTTT. Translation: CASSLQVGQPQHF.